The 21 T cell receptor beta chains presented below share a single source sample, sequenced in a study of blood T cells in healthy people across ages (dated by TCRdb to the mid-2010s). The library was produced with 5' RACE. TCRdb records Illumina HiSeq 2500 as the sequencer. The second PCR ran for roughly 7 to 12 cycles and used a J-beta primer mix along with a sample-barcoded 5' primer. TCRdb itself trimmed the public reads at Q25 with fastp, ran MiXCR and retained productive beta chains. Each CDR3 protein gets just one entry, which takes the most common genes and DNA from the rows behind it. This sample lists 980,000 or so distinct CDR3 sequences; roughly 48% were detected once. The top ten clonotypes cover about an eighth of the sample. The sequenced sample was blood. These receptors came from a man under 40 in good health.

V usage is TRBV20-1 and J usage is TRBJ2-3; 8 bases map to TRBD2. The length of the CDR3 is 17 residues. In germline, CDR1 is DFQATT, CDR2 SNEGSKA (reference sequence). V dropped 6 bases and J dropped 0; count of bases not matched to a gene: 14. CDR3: CSAPTASGFASTDTQYF. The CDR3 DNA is TGCAGTGCCCCCACGGCTAGCGGGTTTGCTAGCACAGATACGCAGTATTTT.

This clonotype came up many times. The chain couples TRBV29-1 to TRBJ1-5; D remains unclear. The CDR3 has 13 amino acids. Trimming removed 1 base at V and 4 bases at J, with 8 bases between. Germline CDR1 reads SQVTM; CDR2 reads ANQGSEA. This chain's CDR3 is CSVEARQNQPQHF. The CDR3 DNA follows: TGCAGCGTTGAAGCTCGGCAGAATCAGCCCCAGCATTTT.

CDR3 DNA sequence: TGTGCCAGTTGGTCGGACAGGAAACTGTTTTTT. It yields the protein CASWSDRKLFF. This sequence joins TRBV6-1 and TRBJ1-4; 7 bases agree with TRBD1. V lost 9 bases and J lost 11; bases outside the gene matches: 6. The CDR3 consists of 11 residues. Germline V lookup: CDR1 MNHNS, CDR2 SASEGT.

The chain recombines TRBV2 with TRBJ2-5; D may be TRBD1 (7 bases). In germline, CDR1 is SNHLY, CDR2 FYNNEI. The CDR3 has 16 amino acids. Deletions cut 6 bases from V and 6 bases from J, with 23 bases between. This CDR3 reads CASSPRLRQGGKTQYF. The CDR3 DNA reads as TGTGCCAGCAGCCCTCGCCTCAGACAGGGAGGTAAGACCCAGTACTTC.

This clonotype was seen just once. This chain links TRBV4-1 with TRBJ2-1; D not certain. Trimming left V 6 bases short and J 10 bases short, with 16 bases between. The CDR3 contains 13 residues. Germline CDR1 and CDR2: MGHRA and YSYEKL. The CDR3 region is CASRRDGAGEQFF. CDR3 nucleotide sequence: TGCGCCAGCAGACGAGATGGAGCAGGAGAGCAGTTCTTC.

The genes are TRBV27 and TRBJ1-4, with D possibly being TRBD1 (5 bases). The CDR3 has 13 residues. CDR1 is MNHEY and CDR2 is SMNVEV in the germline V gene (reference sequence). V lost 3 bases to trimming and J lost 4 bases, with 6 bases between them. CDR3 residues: CASSFDSNEKLFF. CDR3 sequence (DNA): TGTGCCAGCAGTTTCGACAGTAATGAAAAACTGTTTTTT.

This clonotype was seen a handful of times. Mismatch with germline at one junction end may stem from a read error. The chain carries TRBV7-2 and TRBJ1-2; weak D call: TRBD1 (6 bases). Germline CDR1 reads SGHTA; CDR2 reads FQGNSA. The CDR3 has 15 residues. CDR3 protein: CASSLAGGQAYGYTF. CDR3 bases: TGTGCCAGCAGCCTAGCGGGGGGGCAAGCCTATGGCTACACCTTC. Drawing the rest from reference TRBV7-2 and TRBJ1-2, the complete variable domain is GAGVSQSPSNKVTEKGKDVELRCDPISGHTALYWYRQSLGQGLEFLIYFQGNSAPDKSGLPSDRFSAERTGGSVSTLTIQRTQQEDSAVYLCASSLAGGQAYGYTFGSGTRLTVV.

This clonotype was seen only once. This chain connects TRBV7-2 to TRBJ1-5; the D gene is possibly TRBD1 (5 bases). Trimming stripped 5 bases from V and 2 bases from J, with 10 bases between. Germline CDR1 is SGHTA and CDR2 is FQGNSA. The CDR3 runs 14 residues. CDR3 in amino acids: CASSAGHGNQPQHF. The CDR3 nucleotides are TGTGCCAGCAGCGCCGGACATGGCAATCAGCCCCAGCATTTT.

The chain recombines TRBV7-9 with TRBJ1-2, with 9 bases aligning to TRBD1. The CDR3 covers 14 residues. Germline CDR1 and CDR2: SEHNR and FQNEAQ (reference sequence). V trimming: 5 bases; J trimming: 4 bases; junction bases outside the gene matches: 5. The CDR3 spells CASSPQGAFYGYTF. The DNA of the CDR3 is TGTGCCAGCAGCCCACAGGGGGCGTTCTATGGCTACACCTTC.

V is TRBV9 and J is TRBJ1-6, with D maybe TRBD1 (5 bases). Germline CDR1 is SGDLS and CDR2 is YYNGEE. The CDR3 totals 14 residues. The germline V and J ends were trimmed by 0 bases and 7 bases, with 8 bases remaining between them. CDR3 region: CASSVGPGNSPLHF. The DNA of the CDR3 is TGTGCCAGCAGCGTAGGCCCAGGGAATTCACCCCTCCACTTT.

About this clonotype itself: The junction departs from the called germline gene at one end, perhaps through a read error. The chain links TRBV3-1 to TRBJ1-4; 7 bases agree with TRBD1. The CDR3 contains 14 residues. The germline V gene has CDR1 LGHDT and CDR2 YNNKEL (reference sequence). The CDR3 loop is CASTQQGRNEKLFF. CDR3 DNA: TGTGCCAGCACCCAACAGGGGCGGAATGAAAAACTGTTTTTT.

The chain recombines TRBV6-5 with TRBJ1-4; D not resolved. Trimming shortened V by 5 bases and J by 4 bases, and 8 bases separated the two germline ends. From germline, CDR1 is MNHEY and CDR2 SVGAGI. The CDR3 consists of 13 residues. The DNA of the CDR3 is TGTGCCAGCAGTCTGAGATATAATGAAAAACTGTTTTTT. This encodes CASSLRYNEKLFF.

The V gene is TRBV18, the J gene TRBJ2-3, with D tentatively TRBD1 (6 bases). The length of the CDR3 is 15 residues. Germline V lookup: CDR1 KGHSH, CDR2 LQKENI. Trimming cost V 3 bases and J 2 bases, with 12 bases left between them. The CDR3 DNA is TGTGCCAGCTCACCGAGGGGACATAACACAGATACGCAGTATTTT. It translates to CASSPRGHNTDTQYF.

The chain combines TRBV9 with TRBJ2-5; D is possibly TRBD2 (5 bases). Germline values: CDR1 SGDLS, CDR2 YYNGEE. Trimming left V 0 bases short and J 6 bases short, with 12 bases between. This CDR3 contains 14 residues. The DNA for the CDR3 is TGTGCCAGCAGCGTAGATACGTCTAGCCAGACCCAGTACTTC. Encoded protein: CASSVDTSSQTQYF.

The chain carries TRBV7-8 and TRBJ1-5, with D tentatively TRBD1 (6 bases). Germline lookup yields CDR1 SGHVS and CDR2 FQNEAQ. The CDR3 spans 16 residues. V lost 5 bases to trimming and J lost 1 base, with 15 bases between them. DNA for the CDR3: TGTGCCAGCAGCGTAGACAGGATGGGAAGCAATCAGCCCCAGCATTTT. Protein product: CASSVDRMGSNQPQHF.

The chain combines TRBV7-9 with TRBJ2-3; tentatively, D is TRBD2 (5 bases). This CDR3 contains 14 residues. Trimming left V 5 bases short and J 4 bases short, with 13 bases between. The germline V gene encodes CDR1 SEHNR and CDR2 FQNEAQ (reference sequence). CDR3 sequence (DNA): TGTGCCAGCAGCGCCGAGGGCACGGCAGATACGCAGTATTTT. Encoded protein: CASSAEGTADTQYF. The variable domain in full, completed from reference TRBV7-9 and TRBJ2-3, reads DTGVSQNPRHKITKRGQNVTFRCDPISEHNRLYWYRQTLGQGPEFLTYFQNEAQLEKSRLLSDRFSAERPKGSFSTLEIQRTEQGDSAMYLCASSAEGTADTQYFGPGTRLTVL.

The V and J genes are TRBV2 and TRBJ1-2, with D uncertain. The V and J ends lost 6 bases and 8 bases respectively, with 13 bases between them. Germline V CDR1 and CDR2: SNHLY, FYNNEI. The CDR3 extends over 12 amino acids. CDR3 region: CASRVAEYGYTF. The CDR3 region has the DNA TGTGCCAGCAGGGTGGCCGAGTACGGCTACACCTTC.

The CDR3 DNA follows: TGCGCCAGCAGCTTACAAGCGGTCTACAATGAGCAGTTCTTC. Translating it yields CASSLQAVYNEQFF. The chain joins TRBV5-1 to TRBJ2-1, with D perhaps matching TRBD2 (5 bases). The CDR3 totals 14 residues. Looked up from germline, CDR1 is SGHRS and CDR2 is YFSETQ. The V end was cut by 2 bases, the J end by 3 bases, with 9 bases between.

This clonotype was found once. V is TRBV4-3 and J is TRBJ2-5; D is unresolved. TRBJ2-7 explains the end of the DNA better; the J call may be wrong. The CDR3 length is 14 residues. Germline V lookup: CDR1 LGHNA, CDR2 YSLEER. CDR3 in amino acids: CASSPTLVPYEQYF. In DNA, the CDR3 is TGCGCCAGCAGCCCCACGCTGGTACCCTACGAGCAGTACTTC.

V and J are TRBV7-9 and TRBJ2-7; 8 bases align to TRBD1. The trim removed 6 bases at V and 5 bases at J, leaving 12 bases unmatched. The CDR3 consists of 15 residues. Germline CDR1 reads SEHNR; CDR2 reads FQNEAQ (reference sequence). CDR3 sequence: CASRSAGQVLNEQYF. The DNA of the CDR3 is TGTGCCAGCAGGAGCGCGGGACAGGTCTTGAACGAGCAGTACTTC. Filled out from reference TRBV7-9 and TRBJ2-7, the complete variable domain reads DTGVSQNPRHKITKRGQNVTFRCDPISEHNRLYWYRQTLGQGPEFLTYFQNEAQLEKSRLLSDRFSAERPKGSFSTLEIQRTEQGDSAMYLCASRSAGQVLNEQYFGPGTRLTVT.

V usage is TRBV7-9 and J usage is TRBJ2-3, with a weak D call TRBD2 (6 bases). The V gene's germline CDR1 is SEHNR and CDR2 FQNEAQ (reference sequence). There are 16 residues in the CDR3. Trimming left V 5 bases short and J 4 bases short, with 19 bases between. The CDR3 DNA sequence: TGTGCCAGCAGCAGTGGGACTCTAAGCCCTCCAGATACGCAGTATTTT. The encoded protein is CASSSGTLSPPDTQYF.